This passage covers 21 T cell receptor beta chains from one sample sequenced in a study of control samples from healthy donors and cancer patients. Clones were read by immunoSEQ multiplex PCR, and TCRdb kept only the in-frame ones, dropping some. This sample has 60,000 to 100,000 clones; about 89% occur once, and the top ten carry more than 5.5%. The sequencing input was blood. The receptors were sampled from a man in his forties or fifties in good health.

This rearrangement joins TRBV5-5 to TRBJ2-5; D possibly corresponds to TRBD1 (6 bases). Between the trimmed V and J ends, which lost 4 bases and 2 bases, there was a span of 18 bases. Germline V gene sequence: CDR1 SGHKS, CDR2 YYEKEE (reference sequence). The CDR3 has 16 amino acids. CDR3 in DNA: TGTGCCAGCAGCCCCCCCGAAGGGGGAAAACAAGAGACCCAGTACTTC. Translated: CASSPPEGGKQETQYF.

The V and J genes are TRBV10-2 and TRBJ2-3; D is unresolved. With 1 base removed from V and 8 bases from J, the gap between germline ends came to 13 bases. The CDR3 spans 14 residues. CDR1 is WSHSY, CDR2 SAAADI, per germline. The CDR3 DNA reads as TGCGCCAGCAGTGAGTATGTAGTCCTCGCTACGCAGTATTTT. Translating it yields CASSEYVVLATQYF.

V usage is TRBV7-2 and J usage is TRBJ1-2, with 8 positions matching TRBD1. There are 17 residues in the CDR3. Trimming removed 1 base from V and 3 bases from J; junction bases left unmatched: 10. CDR1 is SGHTA, CDR2 FQGNSA, per germline. Written as DNA, the CDR3 is TGTGCCAGCAGCTTAGGGGGTGAGGACAGGGCTTACTATGGCTACACCTTC. Translation gives CASSLGGEDRAYYGYTF.

The gene calls are TRBV5-1 and TRBJ1-1, with D perhaps TRBD1 (6 bases). Germline V gene data show CDR1 as SGHRS and CDR2 as YFSETQ. Trimming removed 5 bases from V and 1 base from J, with 15 bases in between. The CDR3 sequence is 15 residues long. The CDR3 sequence: CASSYQGLGNTEAFF. The CDR3 nucleotides read TGCGCCAGCAGTTACCAGGGGCTAGGGAACACTGAAGCTTTCTTT.

The chain is built from TRBV18 and TRBJ1-1; the D is unclear. V was clipped by 3 bases and J by 0 bases, with 11 bases between them. The CDR3 spans 15 residues. Germline CDR1 KGHSH, CDR2 LQKENI. The CDR3 DNA sequence: TGTGCCAGCTCACCGGACTACCTATTGAACACTGAAGCTTTCTTT. Protein product: CASSPDYLLNTEAFF.

This clone was recorded once. The V gene is TRBV9, the J gene TRBJ1-1; D gene unclear. The CDR3 is 14 residues long. Deletions cut 0 bases from V and 4 bases from J, with 10 bases between. Germline lookup yields CDR1 SGDLS and CDR2 YYNGEE. The CDR3 nucleotides read TGTGCCAGCAGCGTAGCTGTTACGGGCACTGAAGCTTTCTTT. Its translation is CASSVAVTGTEAFF.

The V call is TRBV5-1, the J call TRBJ2-1; 8 bases agree with TRBD1. This CDR3 contains 14 residues. From germline, CDR1 is SGHRS and CDR2 YFSETQ. V was pared by 4 bases and J by 8 bases, with 8 bases of the junction left unmatched. As DNA, the CDR3 is TGCGCCAGCAGCGCCCGAGACAGGGGTCATGAGCAGTTCTTC. Amino acid sequence: CASSARDRGHEQFF.

V usage is TRBV18 and J usage is TRBJ2-1; TRBD2 might be the D (5 bases). CDR1 is KGHSH and CDR2 is LQKENI in the germline V gene. Between the trimmed V and J ends, which lost 3 bases and 7 bases, there was a span of 7 bases. This CDR3 comprises 12 residues. In DNA, the CDR3 is TGTGCCAGCTCACCGAGGGAAAATGAGCAGTTCTTC. It is translated as CASSPRENEQFF.

The rearrangement joins TRBV7-9 to TRBJ1-6, with D possibly being TRBD1 (5 bases). CDR3 length: 14 residues. Germline V gene sequence: CDR1 SEHNR, CDR2 FQNEAQ (reference sequence). The V end lost 5 bases, the J end lost 12 bases, and 17 bases lay between the germline ends. This chain's CDR3 is CASSLDTGSEPLHF. CDR3 nucleotide sequence: TGTGCCAGCAGCCTAGACACAGGATCGGAACCCCTCCACTTT.

The chain couples TRBV6-1 to TRBJ2-7; 7 nucleotides align to TRBD1. The CDR3 has 16 amino acids. Germline V gene sequence: CDR1 MNHNS, CDR2 SASEGT. After removal of 4 bases from V and 2 bases from J, the junction contained 11 bases not matched to a gene. The CDR3 protein is CASSGGVNRGPYEQYF. In DNA form, the CDR3 reads TGTGCCAGCAGTGGAGGAGTAAACAGGGGCCCCTACGAGCAGTACTTC.

The V call is TRBV19, the J call TRBJ2-2; unclear D gene. The CDR3 is 15 residues long. The ends were cut back, 3 bases at V and 3 bases at J, with 11 bases in the middle. Germline CDR1 reads LNHDA; CDR2 reads SQIVND (reference sequence). The CDR3 loop reads CASSISDGYTGELFF. The CDR3 DNA is TGTGCCAGTAGTATTTCGGACGGTTACACCGGGGAGCTGTTTTTT.

The J gene is TRBJ2-3, the V gene TRBV3-1 (or the pseudogene TRBV3-2); 10 positions match TRBD2. The V and J ends lost 4 bases and 4 bases, in that order; junction bases with no gene match: 5. In germline, CDR1 is LGHDT, CDR2 YNNKEL (reference sequence). The CDR3 contains 15 residues. The CDR3 sequence is CASSLPSGGSDTQYF. The CDR3, as DNA: TGTGCCAGCAGCCTGCCTAGCGGGGGTTCAGATACGCAGTATTTT.

J is TRBJ2-3 and V is TRBV11-2, with 7 bases aligning to TRBD2. V was clipped by 6 bases and J by 2 bases; unmatched bases: 17. CDR3 length equals 18 residues. CDR1 SGHAT and CDR2 FQNNGV come from the germline V gene. The CDR3 nucleotides are TGTGCCAGCAGGAGGCCCCCCCTCCCGCGGGGGTACACAGATACGCAGTATTTT. It encodes CASRRPPLPRGYTDTQYF.

The V gene is TRBV6-4, the J gene TRBJ2-1; D gene unclear. The CDR3 consists of 13 residues. From germline, CDR1 is MRHNA and CDR2 SNTAGT. V lost 2 bases, J lost 4 bases, and 6 bases lay in between. CDR3 amino acids: CASSDRIYNEQFF. Written as DNA, the CDR3 is TGTGCCAGCAGTGACAGGATATACAATGAGCAGTTCTTC.

The chain carries TRBV19 and TRBJ2-7; no clear D gene. The CDR3 contains 13 residues. Trimming pared 2 bases from V and 0 bases from J, leaving 5 bases between. The V gene's germline CDR1 is LNHDA and CDR2 SQIVND (reference sequence). The CDR3 protein is CASSISFSYEQYF. The CDR3 DNA follows: TGTGCCAGTAGTATATCGTTCTCCTACGAGCAGTACTTC. Full variable domain (rest looked up from reference TRBV19 and TRBJ2-7): DGGITQSPKYLFRKEGQNVTLSCEQNLNHDAMYWYRQDPGQGLRLIYYSQIVNDFQKGDIAEGYSVSREKKESFPLTVTSAQKNPTAFYLCASSISFSYEQYFGPGTRLTVT.

The rearrangement links TRBV24-1 to TRBJ1-2, with 10 positions matching TRBD1. V gave up 4 bases and J gave up 6 bases; unmatched junction bases: 7. CDR1 KGHDR and CDR2 SFDVKD come from the germline V gene. This CDR3 spans 15 amino acids. The CDR3 reads CATSEPGTGVNGYTF. Here the CDR3 DNA reads TGTGCCACCAGTGAACCCGGGACAGGGGTAAATGGCTACACCTTC.

V is TRBV7-2 and J is TRBJ1-5; possible D gene TRBD1, 5 bases. The CDR3 runs 14 residues. Germline V gene data show CDR1 as SGHTA and CDR2 as FQGNSA. V was trimmed by 6 bases and J by 0 bases, leaving 9 bases between them. The CDR3 DNA reads TGTGCCAGCAGGGGACCTCTTAGCAATCAGCCCCAGCATTTT. This sequence encodes CASRGPLSNQPQHF.

V gene TRBV5-6 combines with J gene TRBJ1-1; D unresolved. V dropped 2 bases and J dropped 1 base, with 6 bases sitting between them. From germline, CDR1 is SGHDT and CDR2 YYEEEE. The CDR3 totals 13 residues. In nucleotides, the CDR3 is TGTGCCAGCAGCTTCGACGGGAACACTGAAGCTTTCTTT. Its protein product is CASSFDGNTEAFF.

The genes are TRBV6-2 or TRBV6-3 and TRBJ1-2; a weak D match, TRBD1 (6 bases). Germline CDR1 is MNHEY and CDR2 is SVGEGT. The germline V and J ends were trimmed by 2 bases and 12 bases, with 16 bases remaining between them. The CDR3 has 13 amino acids. CDR3 coding DNA: TGTGCCAGCAGTTACACTCGGGCACAGGGAGACACCTTC. This gives the protein CASSYTRAQGDTF.

The rearrangement joins TRBV5-4 to TRBJ1-2, with TRBD1 matching over 10 bases. The CDR3 is 14 amino acids. In germline, CDR1 is SGHNT, CDR2 YYREEE (reference sequence). Losses at the gene ends were 4 bases for V and 5 bases for J; bases not matched to a gene: 5. Here the CDR3 DNA reads TGTGCCAGCAGCCCGGGACAGGGGATTTATGGCTACACCTTC. Protein: CASSPGQGIYGYTF.

In DNA, the CDR3 is TGTGCCAGCAGCCAGAAACAGAGCTATGGCTACACCTTC. Protein product: CASSQKQSYGYTF. This sequence joins TRBV6-6 and TRBJ1-2; D unclear. The CDR3 has 13 residues. In germline, CDR1 is MNHNY, CDR2 SVGAGI (reference sequence). Trimming stripped 6 bases from V and 4 bases from J, with 12 bases between.